This TCR beta chain comes out of a study of cytomegalovirus exposure and HLA in healthy donors. Data came from immunoSEQ multiplex PCR; TCRdb stores just in-frame clones and leaves some out. The table shows more than 60,000 clones, with around 89% occurring only once. The study's findings and limits: Rare sequences made up most TCRs, while some public TCRs were found in many donors. That first-cohort TCR clusters tended to co-occur in the 95 to 150 validation repertoires was found in a later analysis. In vitro confirmation showed a few CMV-associated chains to be CMV antigen specific.

Germline CDR1 reads MNHEY; CDR2 reads SMNVEV (reference sequence). With V trimmed by 3 bases and J by 5 bases, 8 bases remained unmatched. The CDR3 is 15 residues long. Regarding this clone: Its antigen is undetermined.

The receptor was isolated from a woman aged 18-30 years in good health and CMV-seronegative. Sequencing was done on a sample of PBMCs. This chain links TRBV27 with TRBJ2-7; 9 bases are a match to TRBD1. CDR3 amino acids: CASSFLGQGSHEQYF. CDR3 nucleotides: TGTGCCAGCAGTTTTTTGGGACAGGGTAGCCACGAGCAGTACTTC.